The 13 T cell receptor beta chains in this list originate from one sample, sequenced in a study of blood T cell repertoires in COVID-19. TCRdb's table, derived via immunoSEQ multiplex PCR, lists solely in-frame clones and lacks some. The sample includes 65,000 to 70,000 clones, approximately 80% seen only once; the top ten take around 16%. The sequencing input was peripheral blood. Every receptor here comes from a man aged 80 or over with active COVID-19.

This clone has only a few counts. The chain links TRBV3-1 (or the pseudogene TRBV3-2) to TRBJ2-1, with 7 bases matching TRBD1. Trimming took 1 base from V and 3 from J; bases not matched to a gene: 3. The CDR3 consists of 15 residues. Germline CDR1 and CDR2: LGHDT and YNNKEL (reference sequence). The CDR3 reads CASSQARDSYNEQFF. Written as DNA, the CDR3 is TGTGCCAGCAGCCAAGCCCGGGACAGCTACAATGAGCAGTTCTTC.

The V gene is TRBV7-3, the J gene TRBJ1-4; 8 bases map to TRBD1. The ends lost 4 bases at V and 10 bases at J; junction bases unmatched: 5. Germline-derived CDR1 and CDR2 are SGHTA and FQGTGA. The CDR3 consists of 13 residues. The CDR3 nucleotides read TGTGCCAGCAGCTCGGTTCAGGGGGCAAAACTGTTTTTT. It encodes CASSSVQGAKLFF. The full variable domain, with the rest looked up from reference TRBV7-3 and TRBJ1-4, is GAGVSQTPSNKVTEKGKYVELRCDPISGHTALYWYRQSLGQGPEFLIYFQGTGAADDSGLPNDRFFAVRPEGSVSTLKIQRTERGDSAVYLCASSSVQGAKLFFGSGTQLSVL.

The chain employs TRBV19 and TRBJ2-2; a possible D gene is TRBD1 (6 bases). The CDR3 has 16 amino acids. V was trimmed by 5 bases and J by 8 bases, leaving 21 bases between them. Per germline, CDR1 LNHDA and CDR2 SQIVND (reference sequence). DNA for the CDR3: TGTGCCAGTAGTGCCCAAGCTCTAGCAGGGGCGGGGGAGCTGTTTTTT. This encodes CASSAQALAGAGELFF.

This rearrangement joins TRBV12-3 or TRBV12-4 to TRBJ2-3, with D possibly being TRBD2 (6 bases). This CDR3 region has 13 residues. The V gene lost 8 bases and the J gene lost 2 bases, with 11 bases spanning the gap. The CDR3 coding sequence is TGTGCCAGCCATCGGGACTCCACAGATACGCAGTATTTT. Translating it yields CASHRDSTDTQYF.

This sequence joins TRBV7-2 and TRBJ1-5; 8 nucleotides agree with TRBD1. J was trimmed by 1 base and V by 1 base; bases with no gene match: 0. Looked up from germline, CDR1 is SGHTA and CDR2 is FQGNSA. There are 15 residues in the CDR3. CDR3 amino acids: CASSLGQGSNQPQHF. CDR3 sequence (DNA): TGTGCCAGCAGCTTAGGACAGGGGAGCAATCAGCCCCAGCATTTT.

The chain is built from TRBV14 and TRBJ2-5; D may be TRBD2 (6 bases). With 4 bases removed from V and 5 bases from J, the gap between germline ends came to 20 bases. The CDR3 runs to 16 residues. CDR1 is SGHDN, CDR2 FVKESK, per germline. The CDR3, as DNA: TGTGCCAGCAGCCCCCTGAGGGCTAGCGAGGGGGAGACCCAGTACTTC. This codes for CASSPLRASEGETQYF.

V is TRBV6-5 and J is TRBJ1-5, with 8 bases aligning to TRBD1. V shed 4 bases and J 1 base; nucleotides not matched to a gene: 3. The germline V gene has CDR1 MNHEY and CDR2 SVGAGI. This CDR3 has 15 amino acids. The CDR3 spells CASSSQGGSNQPQHF. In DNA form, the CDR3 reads TGTGCCAGCAGTTCACAGGGGGGCAGCAATCAGCCCCAGCATTTT.

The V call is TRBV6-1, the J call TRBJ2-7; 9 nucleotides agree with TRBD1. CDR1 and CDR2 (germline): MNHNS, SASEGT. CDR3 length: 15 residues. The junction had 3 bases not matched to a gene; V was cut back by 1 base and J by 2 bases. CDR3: CASSEETGGPYEQYF. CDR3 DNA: TGTGCCAGCAGTGAAGAGACAGGGGGGCCCTACGAGCAGTACTTC.

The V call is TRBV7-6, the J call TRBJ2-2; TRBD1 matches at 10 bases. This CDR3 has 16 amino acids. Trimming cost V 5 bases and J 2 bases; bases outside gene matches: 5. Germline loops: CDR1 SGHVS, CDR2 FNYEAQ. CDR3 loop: CASSPRTGGNTGELFF. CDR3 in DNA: TGTGCCAGCAGCCCCAGGACAGGGGGAAACACCGGGGAGCTGTTTTTT.

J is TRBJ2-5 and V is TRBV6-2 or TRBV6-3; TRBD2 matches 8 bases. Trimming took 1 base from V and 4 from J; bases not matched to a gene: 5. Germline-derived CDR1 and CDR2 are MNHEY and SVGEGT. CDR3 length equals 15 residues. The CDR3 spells CASSYLTSVTETQYF. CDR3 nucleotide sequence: TGTGCCAGCAGTTACTTGACTAGCGTAACAGAGACCCAGTACTTC.

DNA for the CDR3: TGTGCCAGTAGTATACGGAGACAGGGAGGTGGGGTAAGCAATCAGCCCCAGCATTTT. This encodes CASSIRRQGGGVSNQPQHF. The rearrangement joins TRBV19 to TRBJ1-5; TRBD1 aligns across 7 bases. Losses at the gene ends were 2 bases for V and 1 base for J; bases not matched to a gene: 14. From germline, CDR1 is LNHDA and CDR2 SQIVND (reference sequence). This CDR3 is 19 amino acids long.

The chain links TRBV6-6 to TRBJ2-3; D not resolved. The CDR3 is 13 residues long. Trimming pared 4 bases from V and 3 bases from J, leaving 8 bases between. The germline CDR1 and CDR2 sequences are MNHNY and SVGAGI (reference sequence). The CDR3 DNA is TGTGCCAGCAGTTGGAGTTCGACAGATACGCAGTATTTT. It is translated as CASSWSSTDTQYF.

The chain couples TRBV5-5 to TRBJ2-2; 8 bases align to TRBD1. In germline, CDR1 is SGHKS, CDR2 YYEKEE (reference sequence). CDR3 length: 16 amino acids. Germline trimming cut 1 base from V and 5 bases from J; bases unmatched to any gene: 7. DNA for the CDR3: TGTGCCAGCAGCTTGAATCCGACAGGGGATACCGGGGAGCTGTTTTTT. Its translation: CASSLNPTGDTGELFF.